The 11 T cell receptor beta chains listed next were all sequenced from one sample in a study of T-cell memory formation after mild COVID-19. Via MiXCR, TCRdb re-called the 5' RACE reads, giving one row per CDR3 protein. Found here are approximately 300,000 distinct CDR3 sequences, roughly 15% of them singletons; the top ten hold approximately 20%. The specimen sequenced was PBMCs or a T cell subset sorted from them (not recorded which). These receptors all stem from a man between 18 and 29 years old who had mild COVID-19 (a few samples of this study predate the infection). Cell type and time point are not known.

The chain recombines TRBV6-5 with TRBJ2-3; D is unresolved. V lost 3 bases to trimming and J lost 0 bases, with 16 bases between them. The CDR3 contains 17 residues. Germline loops: CDR1 MNHEY, CDR2 SVGAGI. The CDR3 nucleotides are TGTGCCAGCAGTTATCAATCGAGTGCAGGAAGCACAGATACGCAGTATTTT. Translating gives CASSYQSSAGSTDTQYF.

The chain combines TRBV2 with TRBJ1-5; perhaps TRBD1 as D (5 bases). Germline V CDR1 and CDR2: SNHLY, FYNNEI. The CDR3 has 18 residues. The germline V and J ends were trimmed by 2 bases and 0 bases, with 17 bases remaining between them. Here the CDR3 DNA reads TGTGCCAGCAGTGAAAGGGGAGTCAACCTTTATAGCAATCAGCCCCAGCATTTT. Its translation is CASSERGVNLYSNQPQHF.

The gene calls are TRBV18 and TRBJ2-2; D gene unclear. The V end lost 6 bases, the J end lost 4 bases, and 6 bases lay between the germline ends. The CDR3 contains 12 residues. The germline V gene encodes CDR1 KGHSH and CDR2 LQKENI. The CDR3 protein is CASSSFTGELFF. CDR3 nucleotides: TGTGCCAGCTCGTCCTTCACCGGGGAGCTGTTTTTT.

V usage is TRBV5-1 and J usage is TRBJ2-3; D is perhaps TRBD1 (5 bases). The CDR3 spans 14 residues. V lost 3 bases and J lost 2, with 10 bases in between. Per the germline V gene, CDR1 is SGHRS and CDR2 is YFSETQ. This CDR3 is CASSSDRITDTQYF. For the CDR3, the DNA is TGCGCCAGCAGCTCCGACAGAATCACAGATACGCAGTATTTT.

This clonotype was seen a few times. The chain has TRBV24-1 and TRBJ2-2, with D possibly TRBD2 on 6 matching bases. Trimming left V 4 bases short and J 4 bases short, with 9 bases between. CDR1 KGHDR and CDR2 SFDVKD come from the germline V gene. The length of the CDR3 is 14 residues. The CDR3: CATSERDFTGELFF. The CDR3 DNA sequence: TGTGCCACCAGTGAGCGGGATTTCACCGGGGAGCTGTTTTTT.

This clonotype was counted between two and nine times. V and J are TRBV7-9 and TRBJ2-7; D is unresolved. V lost 5 bases to trimming and J lost 2 bases, with 7 bases between them. Germline V gene sequence: CDR1 SEHNR, CDR2 FQNEAQ (reference sequence). CDR3 length: 12 residues. CDR3 in amino acids: CASSPATYEQYF. CDR3 bases: TGTGCCAGCAGCCCCGCGACCTACGAGCAGTACTTC.

This rearrangement joins TRBV20-1 to TRBJ2-3; D assignment may be TRBD1 or TRBD2 (5 bases each). The CDR3 spans 13 residues. The V end was cut by 6 bases, the J end by 7 bases, with 17 bases between. Germline V gene lookup returns CDR1 DFQATT and CDR2 SNEGSKA (reference sequence). CDR3 protein: CSARDQGLNTQYF. The CDR3 region has the DNA TGCAGTGCCAGGGACCAGGGTCTTAATACGCAGTATTTT.

The chain recombines TRBV5-1 with TRBJ2-1; possible D gene TRBD2, 6 bases. Trimming took 0 bases from V and 6 from J, leaving 13 bases between them. The CDR3 runs 15 residues. Germline-derived CDR1 and CDR2 are SGHRS and YFSETQ. CDR3 DNA sequence: TGCGCCAGCAGCTTGGATCCGGGGGACCCCAATGAGCAGTTCTTC. Translating gives CASSLDPGDPNEQFF.

The chain combines TRBV7-6 with TRBJ1-1, with unresolved D. In germline, CDR1 is SGHVS, CDR2 FNYEAQ. This CDR3 comprises 15 residues. Trimming took off 1 base at V and 1 base at J, with 10 bases between the two ends. In nucleotides, the CDR3 is TGTGCCAGCAGCTTAGAACCCCTTGGGAACACTGAAGCTTTCTTT. It translates to CASSLEPLGNTEAFF.

The gene calls are TRBV7-3 and TRBJ2-3; no reliable D call. There are 14 residues in the CDR3. The germline V gene encodes CDR1 SGHTA and CDR2 FQGTGA. Trimming took 5 bases from V and 2 from J, leaving 11 bases between them. CDR3 nucleotides: TGTGCCAGCAGCCCCGGCGAATACACAGATACGCAGTATTTT. Its protein product is CASSPGEYTDTQYF.

This clonotype was observed a handful of times. This chain joins TRBV7-9 and TRBJ1-5, with D possibly TRBD1 on 5 matching bases. The V and J ends lost 0 bases and 5 bases respectively, with 8 bases between them. This CDR3 has 14 amino acids. The germline gives CDR1 SEHNR, CDR2 FQNEAQ (reference sequence). CDR3 protein: CASSLATGDQPQHF. The CDR3 DNA reads as TGTGCCAGCAGCTTAGCCACGGGGGATCAGCCCCAGCATTTT.